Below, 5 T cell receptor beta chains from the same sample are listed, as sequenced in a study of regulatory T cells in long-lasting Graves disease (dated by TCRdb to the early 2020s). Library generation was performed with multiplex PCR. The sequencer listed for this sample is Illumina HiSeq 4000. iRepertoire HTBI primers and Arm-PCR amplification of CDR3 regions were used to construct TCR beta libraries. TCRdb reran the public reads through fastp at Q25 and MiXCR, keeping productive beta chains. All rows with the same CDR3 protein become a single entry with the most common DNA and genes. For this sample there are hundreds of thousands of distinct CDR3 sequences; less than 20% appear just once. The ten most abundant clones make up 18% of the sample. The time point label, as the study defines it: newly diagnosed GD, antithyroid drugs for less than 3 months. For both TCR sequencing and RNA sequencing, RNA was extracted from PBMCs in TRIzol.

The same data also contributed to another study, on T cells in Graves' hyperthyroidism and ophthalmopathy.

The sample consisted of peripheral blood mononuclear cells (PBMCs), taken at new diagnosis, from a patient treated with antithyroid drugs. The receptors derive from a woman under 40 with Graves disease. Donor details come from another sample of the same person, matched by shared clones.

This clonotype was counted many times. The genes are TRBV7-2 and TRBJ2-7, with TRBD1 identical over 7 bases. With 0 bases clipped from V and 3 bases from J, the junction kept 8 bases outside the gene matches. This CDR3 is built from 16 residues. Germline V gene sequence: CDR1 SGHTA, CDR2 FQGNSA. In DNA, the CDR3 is TGTGCCAGCAGCTTAGCCCCGGGACAGATGATCTACGAGCAGTACTTC. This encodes CASSLAPGQMIYEQYF.

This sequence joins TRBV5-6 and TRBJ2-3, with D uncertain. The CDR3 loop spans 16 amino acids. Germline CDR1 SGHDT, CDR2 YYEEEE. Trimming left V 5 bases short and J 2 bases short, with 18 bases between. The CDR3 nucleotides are TGTGCCAGCAGTTCTTATTCTGGCGGCCTCACAGATACGCAGTATTTT. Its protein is CASSSYSGGLTDTQYF.

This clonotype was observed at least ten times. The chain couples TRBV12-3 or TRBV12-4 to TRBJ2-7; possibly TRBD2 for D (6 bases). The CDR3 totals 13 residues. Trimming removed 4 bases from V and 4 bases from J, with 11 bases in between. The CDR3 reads CASSSGLPYEQYF. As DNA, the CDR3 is TGTGCCAGCAGTTCGGGACTTCCATACGAGCAGTACTTC.

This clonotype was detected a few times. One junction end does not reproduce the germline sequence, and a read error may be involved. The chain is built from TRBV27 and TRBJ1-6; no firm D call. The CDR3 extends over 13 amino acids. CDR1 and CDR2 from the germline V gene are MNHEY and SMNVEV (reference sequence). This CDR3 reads CASTAAPSSPPHF. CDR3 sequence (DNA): TGTGCCAGCACGGCGGCACCGAGCTCACCCCCCCACTTT.

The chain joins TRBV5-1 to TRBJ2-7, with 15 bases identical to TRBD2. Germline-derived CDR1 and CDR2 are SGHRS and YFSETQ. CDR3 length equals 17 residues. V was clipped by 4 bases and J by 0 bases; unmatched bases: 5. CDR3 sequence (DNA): TGCGCCAGCAGCGGCGGACTAGCGGGAGGGAGCTCCTACGAGCAGTACTTC. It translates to CASSGGLAGGSSYEQYF.